Listed below are T cell receptor beta chains from one sample, sequenced in a study of immune evolution from preneoplasia to lung adenocarcinoma. Assay used: immunoSEQ multiplex PCR; TCRdb lists only in-frame clones, some missing. This table holds roughly 4,100 clones, 83% found once. Material for sequencing was FFPE minimally invasive lung adenocarcinoma tissue. These receptors all stem from a person in their sixties or seventies with lung adenocarcinoma. CDR3s include the opening cysteine and the closing phenylalanine or tryptophan. Fields, in order: V gene, J gene, D gene, clone size, CDR3 protein, CDR3 DNA. The D gene is left open where the match is weak. The size field is filled for only some rows; it gives once, few, many or a size class.

V: TRBV29-1; J: TRBJ2-7; D: TRBD2; size: NA; CDR3: CSVVGGALAYEQYF; DNA: TGCAGCGTTGTCGGGGGGGCACTAGCCTACGAGCAGTACTTC
V: TRBV9; J: TRBJ2-7; D: TRBD2; size: NA; CDR3: CASSVREGTGYEQYF; DNA: TGTGCCAGCAGCGTCCGGGAGGGAACGGGGTACGAGCAGTACTTC
V: TRBV29-1; J: TRBJ2-5; D: TRBD1; size: NA; CDR3: CSVVGGAGGETQYF; DNA: TGCAGCGTTGTTGGGGGAGCAGGGGGAGAGACCCAGTACTTC
V: TRBV2; J: TRBJ2-1; D: TRBD2; size: NA; CDR3: CASSEWSGTSNNEQFF; DNA: TGTGCCAGCAGTGAATGGAGTGGGACTAGCAACAATGAGCAGTTCTTC
V: TRBV5-4; J: TRBJ2-2; D: NA; size: NA; CDR3: CASSLERGGELFF; DNA: TGTGCCAGCAGCTTGGAGAGAGGCGGGGAGCTGTTTTTT
V: TRBV27; J: TRBJ1-2; D: NA; size: NA; CDR3: CASSPYLEAGGYTF; DNA: TGTGCCAGCAGTCCCTACCTTGAGGCAGGGGGCTACACCTTC
V: TRBV9; J: TRBJ2-2; D: NA; size: few; CDR3: CASSVGGGAAGELFF; DNA: TGTGCCAGCAGCGTAGGCGGCGGGGCCGCCGGGGAGCTGTTTTTT
V: TRBV10-1; J: TRBJ2-7; D: NA; size: NA; CDR3: CASSRLVRGEQYF; DNA: TGCGCCAGCAGTCGACTAGTCCGGGGCGAGCAGTACTTC
V: TRBV6-1; J: TRBJ1-2; D: NA; size: NA; CDR3: CASWRQSNYGYTF; DNA: TGTGCCAGCTGGAGGCAGTCTAACTATGGCTACACCTTC
V: TRBV7-9; J: TRBJ1-5; D: NA; size: NA; CDR3: CASSLGGDQPQHF; DNA: TGTGCCAGCAGCTTAGGGGGAGATCAGCCCCAGCATTTT
V: TRBV4-1; J: TRBJ2-1; D: TRBD2; size: once; CDR3: CASSLGTSGSLYEQFF; DNA: TGCGCCAGCAGCCTTGGGACTAGCGGGAGTTTATATGAGCAGTTCTTC
V: TRBV30; J: TRBJ1-1; D: NA; size: NA; CDR3: CAWSVSLTEAFF; DNA: TGTGCCTGGAGTGTATCCTTAACTGAAGCTTTCTTT
V: TRBV7-8; J: TRBJ2-1; D: TRBD2; size: once; CDR3: CASSFVSGRSYNEQFF; DNA: TGTGCCAGCAGCTTTGTTAGCGGGAGGTCTTACAATGAGCAGTTCTTC
V: TRBV7-9; J: TRBJ1-1; D: NA; size: few; CDR3: CASSKESNTEAFF; DNA: TGTGCCAGCAGCAAGGAGTCGAACACTGAAGCTTTCTTT
V: TRBV7-9; J: TRBJ2-1; D: TRBD2; size: NA; CDR3: CASSSLAGGDYSYNEQFF; DNA: TGTGCCAGCAGCTCACTAGCGGGGGGCGACTACTCCTACAATGAGCAGTTCTTC
V: TRBV2; J: TRBJ2-7; D: TRBD1; size: NA; CDR3: CASSVQGSYEQYF; DNA: TGTGCCAGCAGTGTACAGGGGTCCTACGAGCAGTACTTC
V: TRBV19; J: TRBJ1-2; D: TRBD1; size: NA; CDR3: CASSMAGTGANYGYTF; DNA: TGTGCCAGTAGTATGGCCGGGACAGGGGCTAACTATGGCTACACCTTC
V: TRBV19; J: TRBJ2-3; D: TRBD2; size: NA; CDR3: CASSRAGELDTQYF; DNA: TGTGCCAGTAGTCGAGCGGGAGAACTAGATACGCAGTATTTT
V: TRBV14; J: TRBJ2-1; D: NA; size: few; CDR3: CASSQDTSSGVYNEQFF; DNA: TGTGCCAGCAGCCAAGACACATCTTCCGGGGTCTACAATGAGCAGTTCTTC
V: TRBV30; J: TRBJ1-5; D: NA; size: NA; CDR3: CASTGSGGNQPQHF; DNA: TGTGCCTCGACCGGCTCGGGGGGCAATCAGCCCCAGCATTTT
V: TRBV2; J: TRBJ2-1; D: NA; size: NA; CDR3: CASSEARGLSEQFF; DNA: TGTGCCAGCAGTGAAGCGAGGGGACTCAGTGAGCAGTTCTTC
V: TRBV27; J: TRBJ2-7; D: NA; size: NA; CDR3: CASRSRDTSYEQYF; DNA: TGTGCCAGCAGGTCCCGGGACACCTCCTACGAGCAGTACTTC
V: TRBV7-8; J: TRBJ2-7; D: TRBD2; size: once; CDR3: CASSFPGLGGYEQYF; DNA: TGTGCCAGCAGCTTTCCGGGACTAGGGGGCTACGAGCAGTACTTC
V: TRBV6-1; J: TRBJ2-3; D: NA; size: NA; CDR3: CASSEFRGSLDTQYF; DNA: TGTGCCAGCAGTGAATTCAGAGGTAGTCTGGATACGCAGTATTTT
V: TRBV27; J: TRBJ1-6; D: NA; size: NA; CDR3: CASSESSSPLHF; DNA: TGTGCCAGCAGCGAATCCTCTTCACCCCTCCACTTT
V: TRBV4-3; J: TRBJ2-3; D: NA; size: NA; CDR3: CASSQDWKGTSTDTQYF; DNA: TGCGCCAGCAGCCAAGATTGGAAGGGTACTAGCACAGATACGCAGTATTTT
V: TRBV15; J: TRBJ1-1; D: NA; size: NA; CDR3: CATSRALGADTEAFF; DNA: TGTGCCACCAGCAGAGCATTGGGGGCGGACACTGAAGCTTTCTTT
V: TRBV2; J: TRBJ2-2; D: NA; size: NA; CDR3: CASSERRVGELFF; DNA: TGTGCCAGCAGTGAACGGAGGGTCGGGGAGCTGTTTTTT
V: TRBV7-3; J: TRBJ2-3; D: NA; size: NA; CDR3: CASSLSGHHTDTQYF; DNA: TGTGCCAGCAGCTTAAGCGGGCACCACACAGATACGCAGTATTTT
V: TRBV6-6; J: TRBJ2-3; D: NA; size: once; CDR3: CASSYPSGNGTDTQYF; DNA: TGTGCCAGCAGTTACCCAAGTGGGAACGGCACAGATACGCAGTATTTT
V: TRBV29-1; J: TRBJ1-2; D: NA; size: NA; CDR3: CSAWTDFWDYGYTF; DNA: TGCAGCGCTTGGACGGATTTTTGGGACTATGGCTACACCTTC
V: TRBV29-1; J: TRBJ2-1; D: NA; size: NA; CDR3: CSGGARLNTNEQFF; DNA: TGCAGCGGAGGGGCTCGACTAAATACCAATGAGCAGTTCTTC
V: TRBV10-1; J: TRBJ2-7; D: NA; size: NA; CDR3: CASNKKPDRSYEQYF; DNA: TGCGCCAGCAACAAGAAACCCGACCGATCCTACGAGCAGTACTTC
V: TRBV6-6; J: TRBJ1-5; D: NA; size: NA; CDR3: CASSANNQPQHF; DNA: TGTGCCAGCAGTGCGAACAATCAGCCCCAGCATTTT
V: TRBV10-3; J: TRBJ1-2; D: NA; size: NA; CDR3: CAARGAGAGGYTF; DNA: TGTGCCGCTAGGGGCGCGGGGGCCGGTGGCTACACCTTC
V: TRBV25-1; J: TRBJ2-1; D: TRBD2; size: NA; CDR3: CASSGGLAGRYNEQFF; DNA: TGTGCCAGCAGTGGGGGACTAGCGGGAAGGTACAATGAGCAGTTCTTC
V: TRBV2; J: TRBJ1-4; D: NA; size: NA; CDR3: CASSVQPAAGGEKLFF; DNA: TGTGCCAGCAGTGTTCAGCCGGCGGCCGGGGGTGAAAAATTGTTTTTT
V: TRBV16; J: TRBJ2-3; D: NA; size: few; CDR3: CASSQSRLGTDTQYF; DNA: TGTGCCAGCAGCCAAAGCCGACTAGGAACAGATACGCAGTATTTT
V: TRBV5-1; J: TRBJ2-1; D: NA; size: NA; CDR3: CASSAGTHYNEQFF; DNA: TGCGCCAGCAGCGCCGGGACTCATTACAATGAGCAGTTCTTC
V: TRBV4-3; J: TRBJ2-4; D: TRBD2; size: once; CDR3: CASSQEISGMYIQYF; DNA: TGCGCCAGCAGCCAAGAAATTAGCGGGATGTACATTCAGTACTTC